The 22 T cell receptor beta chains given below trace back to one sample, sequenced in a study of molecular identifiers for immune sequencing clone quantification. One entry per CDR3 protein results from TCRdb running MiXCR on the PCR reads. The data show some 590,000 distinct CDR3 sequences, 25% seen once. Sequenced: naive CD8+ T cells from blood, with Jurkat cell RNA spiked in. The subset is: FACS-sorted CD8+CD4-CCR7+CD45RA+ naive T cells. The receptor source for this set is a human donor in good health. Some libraries in this study had Jurkat cell RNA spiked in.

The sample holds many counts of this clonotype. V and J are TRBV12-3 or TRBV12-4 and TRBJ2-3; the match to TRBD1 covers 7 bases. Germline trimming cut 6 bases from V and 6 bases from J; bases unmatched to any gene: 6. This CDR3 contains 13 residues. The CDR3 sequence: CASSYGQVDTQYF. The CDR3 region has the DNA TGTGCCAGCAGCTATGGACAGGTGGATACGCAGTATTTT.

Comments on this clonotype: A read error may explain this, as a much larger clone is one base away. The V gene is TRBV7-9, the J gene TRBJ1-1; D unclear. The CDR3 contains 12 residues. The germline V gene encodes CDR1 SEHNR and CDR2 FQNEAQ (reference sequence). CDR3 loop: CVSLLLGAEAFF. The CDR3 DNA follows: TGTGTCAGCTTACTCTTGGGAGCTGAAGCTTTCTTT.

Regarding this clonotype: A much larger clone lies one base from this, so it may be a read error. V and J are TRBV27 and TRBJ2-3; D is perhaps TRBD1 or TRBD2 (6 bases each). Trimming took 4 bases from V and 0 from J, leaving 14 bases between them. This CDR3 spans 16 amino acids. Germline CDR1 and CDR2: MNHEY and SMNVEV (reference sequence). The CDR3 loop reads CASSWGATTSTDTQYF. CDR3 DNA sequence: TGTGCCAGCAGTTGGGGGGCTACCACTAGCACAGATACGCAGTATTTT.

This clonotype was seen ten or more times. The gene calls are TRBV7-9 and TRBJ2-7, with D hard to call. Trimming stripped 2 bases from V and 2 bases from J, with 16 bases between. The CDR3 runs to 16 residues. The germline V gene encodes CDR1 SEHNR and CDR2 FQNEAQ (reference sequence). The CDR3 loop is CASSLSLQADTYEQYF. In DNA form, the CDR3 reads TGTGCCAGCAGCTTATCCCTGCAGGCGGATACCTACGAGCAGTACTTC.

This clonotype was counted only a few times. The rearrangement links TRBV7-9 to TRBJ1-1; no reliable D call. Germline CDR1 reads SEHNR; CDR2 reads FQNEAQ (reference sequence). Trimming removed 2 bases at V and 3 bases at J, with 7 bases between. The CDR3 runs 13 residues. CDR3 DNA: TGTGCCAGCAGCTTATCCTCATACACTGAAGCTTTCTTT. Residues: CASSLSSYTEAFF. Together with reference TRBV7-9 and TRBJ1-1, the CDR3 gives the full variable domain: DTGVSQNPRHKITKRGQNVTFRCDPISEHNRLYWYRQTLGQGPEFLTYFQNEAQLEKSRLLSDRFSAERPKGSFSTLEIQRTEQGDSAMYLCASSLSSYTEAFFGQGTRLTVV.

The V call is TRBV5-1, the J call TRBJ2-2; D not resolved. With 2 bases removed from V and 2 bases from J, the gap between germline ends came to 10 bases. The CDR3 covers 15 residues. The germline V gene encodes CDR1 SGHRS and CDR2 YFSETQ. The CDR3 reads CASSLYTANTGELFF. The CDR3 bases are TGCGCCAGCAGCTTATATACAGCTAACACCGGGGAGCTGTTTTTT. Complete variable domain (other parts from reference TRBV5-1 and TRBJ2-2): KAGVTQTPRYLIKTRGQQVTLSCSPISGHRSVSWYQQTPGQGLQFLFEYFSETQRNKGNFPGRFSGRQFSNSRSEMNVSTLELGDSALYLCASSLYTANTGELFFGEGSRLTVL.

V and J are TRBV27 and TRBJ2-2; 9 bases match TRBD1. The length of the CDR3 is 15 residues. CDR1 and CDR2 from the germline V gene are MNHEY and SMNVEV (reference sequence). The trim removed 6 bases at V and 4 bases at J, leaving 6 bases unmatched. The CDR3, as DNA: TGTGCCAGCAGAACAGGGGGCAGGATCACCGGGGAGCTGTTTTTT. It specifies CASRTGGRITGELFF.

This clonotype has a count of ten or more. The chain combines TRBV20-1 with TRBJ1-6; 10 bases are a match to TRBD1. This CDR3 is built from 17 residues. V was pared by 4 bases and J by 13 bases, with 19 bases of the junction left unmatched. Looked up from germline, CDR1 is DFQATT and CDR2 is SNEGSKA (reference sequence). The CDR3 loop is CSATSGTGVLKFGPLHF. The CDR3 DNA is TGCAGTGCTACTTCCGGGACAGGGGTCCTCAAATTCGGCCCCCTCCACTTT.

A note on this clonotype: The junction does not match germline at one end; this may be a read error. The rearrangement uses TRBV5-1 and TRBJ2-1; D is possibly TRBD1 (6 bases). Germline lookup yields CDR1 SGHRS and CDR2 YFSETQ. CDR3 length: 13 residues. CDR3 sequence (DNA): TGCGCCAGCAGCTGGACAGTCTTGGATGAGAAGTTCTTC. This translates into CASSWTVLDEKFF.

A word on this clonotype: The junction shows a germline mismatch at one end, possibly a read error. The chain has TRBV5-8 and TRBJ1-1; possible D gene TRBD1, 5 bases. This CDR3 comprises 16 residues. Germline V gives CDR1 SGHTS, CDR2 YDEGEE. The CDR3 DNA reads as TGTGGCAGCAGCTTGGGGGTCGGAGGGGCATTGACTGAAGCTTTCTTT. Translated: CGSSLGVGGALTEAFF.

At least ten counts were recorded for this clonotype. The V call is TRBV20-1, the J call TRBJ2-3; TRBD2 matches at 7 bases. V shed 7 bases, J shed 2 bases, and the junction held 6 bases outside the gene matches. Germline V gene sequence: CDR1 DFQATT, CDR2 SNEGSKA (reference sequence). CDR3 length: 13 residues. DNA of the CDR3: TGCAGTGTACAAGCGGGGCTCACAGATACGCAGTATTTT. Residues: CSVQAGLTDTQYF.

Remarks on this clonotype: The junction differs from germline at one of its ends, possibly a read error. The V call is TRBV19, the J call TRBJ1-5; D possibly corresponds to TRBD1 (6 bases). The CDR3 extends over 15 amino acids. Germline CDR1 reads LNHDA; CDR2 reads SQIVND (reference sequence). The CDR3 nucleotides are TGTGCCAGTACCCCTAGGGGGTCAAGCAATCGGCCCCAGCATTTT. Its translation: CASTPRGSSNRPQHF. The entire variable domain, with the rest obtained from reference TRBV19 and TRBJ1-5, is as follows: DGGITQSPKYLFRKEGQNVTLSCEQNLNHDAMYWYRQDPGQGLRLIYYSQIVNDFQKGDIAEGYSVSREKKESFPLTVTSAQKNPTAFYLCASTPRGSSNRPQHFGDGTRLSIL.

The CDR3 coding sequence is TGTGCCAGCAGTTACGGGACAGGGGACGCCGGGGAGCTGTTTTTT. Translation gives CASSYGTGDAGELFF. The rearrangement links TRBV6-6 to TRBJ2-2, with 10 bases aligning to TRBD1. The CDR3 has 15 residues. Trimming at V came to 2 bases and at J to 6 bases, leaving 3 bases not matched to a gene. The germline V gene has CDR1 MNHNY and CDR2 SVGAGI (reference sequence).

This clonotype has a handful of counts. V is TRBV19 and J is TRBJ1-1, with a tentative D call TRBD1 (6 bases). V was shortened by 6 bases and J by 8 bases, with 13 bases between the two germline ends. Germline CDR1 and CDR2: LNHDA and SQIVND (reference sequence). The CDR3 is 12 residues long. The DNA for the CDR3 is TGTGCCAGTAGGAGTCCGGGACACGAAGCTTTCTTT. Its translation is CASRSPGHEAFF.

This clonotype has just a few counts. The chain carries TRBV20-1 and TRBJ1-1; possible D gene TRBD1, 5 bases. This CDR3 contains 13 residues. Germline CDR1 is DFQATT and CDR2 is SNEGSKA (reference sequence). V lost 1 base and J lost 3, with 9 bases in between. The CDR3 loop is CSARAQTDTEAFF. The CDR3 bases are TGCAGTGCTAGAGCCCAGACAGACACTGAAGCTTTCTTT.

Note on this clonotype: A much larger clone is a single base away; this may be a read error. The chain joins TRBV19 to TRBJ2-2, with TRBD1 matching over 8 bases. Germline lookup yields CDR1 LNHDA and CDR2 SQIVND (reference sequence). CDR3 size: 15 residues. The CDR3 DNA sequence: TGTGCCCCATCGCAGGGGGCGGGGAACACCGGGGAGCTGCTTTTT. Its translation is CAPSQGAGNTGELLF.

The sample holds a few counts of this clonotype. The V gene is TRBV6-5, the J gene TRBJ2-7; D not certain. The CDR3 sequence is 14 residues long. V was cut by 2 bases and J by 0 bases, with 8 bases left in between. Per the germline V gene, CDR1 is MNHEY and CDR2 is SVGAGI. The CDR3 protein is CASSYEANSYEQYF. Written as DNA, the CDR3 is TGTGCCAGCAGTTACGAGGCCAACTCCTACGAGCAGTACTTC.

The V call is TRBV5-3, the J call TRBJ1-4; D is uncertain. TRBV5-3 is an ORF, and what it does is uncertain. The CDR3 is 16 amino acids. V lost 8 bases and J lost 0, with 17 bases in between. CDR3 in DNA: TGTGCCAGCAGCCCCGCTAAGGGCGCAACTAATGAAAAACTGTTTTTT. This sequence encodes CASSPAKGATNEKLFF.

V usage is TRBV30 and J usage is TRBJ1-6; D not resolved. This CDR3 is 13 amino acids long. Between the trimmed V and J ends, which lost 5 bases and 6 bases, there was a span of 11 bases. CDR1 and CDR2 from the germline V gene are GTSNPN and SVGIG (reference sequence). The CDR3, as DNA: TGTGCCTGGGGGGTTGGAGGTAATTCACCCCTCCACTTT. Translating it yields CAWGVGGNSPLHF.

The chain combines TRBV9 with TRBJ2-1; TRBD1 aligns across 11 bases. The trim removed 3 bases at V and 6 bases at J, leaving 5 bases unmatched. Germline lookup yields CDR1 SGDLS and CDR2 YYNGEE. This CDR3 comprises 15 residues. Written as DNA, the CDR3 is TGTGCCAGCAGCGCAGAGGGACAGGGGGGCAATGAGCAGTTCTTC. Translating it yields CASSAEGQGGNEQFF.

This sequence joins TRBV7-9 and TRBJ2-3; 7 nucleotides line up with TRBD1. The CDR3 extends over 18 amino acids. CDR1 and CDR2 (germline): SEHNR, FQNEAQ (reference sequence). Unmatched junction bases numbered 16, after V lost 4 bases and J lost 3 bases. The DNA for the CDR3 is TGTGCCAGCAGCTCCCGGGACAGATTAAAAACCAAGACAGATACGCAGTATTTT. Its protein is CASSSRDRLKTKTDTQYF.

The chain links TRBV30 to TRBJ2-1; D is perhaps TRBD2 (5 bases). This CDR3 contains 14 residues. Trimming took 4 bases from V and 6 from J, leaving 16 bases between them. Germline CDR1 is GTSNPN and CDR2 is SVGIG (reference sequence). CDR3: CAWTPGTRSNEQFF. CDR3 coding DNA: TGTGCCTGGACCCCCGGAACTAGGAGCAATGAGCAGTTCTTC.